This TCR beta chain was found in a study of OX40 agonist ivuxolimab in advanced cancers. Looking at the study overall: Having had anti-PD-1, anti-PD-L1 or anti-CTLA-4 therapy before was allowed, and roughly 39% had some. One patient with hepatocellular carcinoma and two with cutaneous melanoma, three in all, had partial responses.

V was trimmed by 2 bases and J by 7 bases, leaving 17 bases between them. Germline V gene sequence: CDR1 SQVTM, CDR2 ANQGSEA. This CDR3 contains 14 residues. TCRdb keeps only in-frame clones here, not all; method: immunoSEQ multiplex PCR. This sample has tens of thousands of clones, with approximately 81% found just once. The source of this sequence is an adult with an advanced solid tumor such as melanoma, head and neck, liver or kidney cancer. The chain employs TRBV29-1 and TRBJ1-2; D gene uncertain. Material: CD4+ or CD8+ T cells sorted from blood, obtained in a trial of the OX40 agonist ivuxolimab. The CDR3 region is CSVESPTPLPGYTF. In DNA form, the CDR3 reads TGCAGCGTTGAAAGTCCCACCCCCCTACCTGGCTACACCTTC.